This T cell receptor (beta chain) was sequenced for a study of shared T cell receptors in the human thymus. Libraries were prepared by immunoSEQ multiplex PCR; TCRdb keeps only in-frame clonotypes and omits some of them. The sample lists about 660,000 clones, approximately 87% occurring once. V lost 5 bases to trimming and J lost 1 base, with 16 bases between them. This CDR3 is built from 16 residues. CDR1 is SGHVS and CDR2 is FNYEAQ in the germline V gene. These same data were also listed under a study on human thymus T cells.

Sequencing was carried out using thymocytes. This clonotype was sampled from a boy under two years old with a congenital heart defect. The chain joins TRBV7-6 to TRBJ2-3; D might be TRBD1 (6 bases). The CDR3 protein is CASSPSNQGRTDTQYF. Written as DNA, the CDR3 is TGTGCCAGCAGCCCTTCGAACCAGGGGCGCACAGATACGCAGTATTTT.